The 3 T cell receptor beta chains in this list originate from one sample, sequenced in a study of cytomegalovirus exposure and HLA in healthy donors. The PCR employed 60 Vbeta primers together with 13 Jbeta primers. Here immunoSEQ multiplex PCR was the method, and the copy in TCRdb shows in-frame clones only, minus some. The sample table sets out tens of thousands of clones. Input material: PBMCs. The receptors originated from a male donor in good health and CMV-seronegative.

The V gene is TRBV2, the J gene TRBJ1-5; TRBD1 matches at 7 bases. The V gene end was trimmed by 3 bases and the J gene end by 0 bases; junction bases not matched to a gene: 8. The CDR3 consists of 17 residues. Germline V gene data show CDR1 as SNHLY and CDR2 as FYNNEI. Here the CDR3 reads CASSDRGYGGSNQPQHF. Here the CDR3 DNA reads TGTGCCAGCAGTGACAGGGGGTACGGAGGTAGCAATCAGCCCCAGCATTTT.

The chain joins TRBV7-9 to TRBJ1-1; tentative D call: TRBD1 (5 bases). The CDR3 is 15 residues long. The germline V gene has CDR1 SEHNR and CDR2 FQNEAQ (reference sequence). Between the trimmed V and J ends, which lost 0 bases and 1 base, there was a span of 9 bases. In DNA form, the CDR3 reads TGTGCCAGCAGCTTAGCGCGGGACCAGAACACTGAAGCTTTCTTT. Its protein product is CASSLARDQNTEAFF.

The CDR3 sequence is CASSQDSDQPQHF. In nucleotides, the CDR3 is TGTGCCAGTAGCCAGGACAGCGATCAGCCCCAGCATTTT. V is TRBV19 and J is TRBJ1-5, with D perhaps TRBD1 (6 bases). From germline, CDR1 is LNHDA and CDR2 SQIVND (reference sequence). The CDR3 has 13 residues. V lost 6 bases and J lost 5, with 11 bases in between.